The following is a TCR beta chain sequence with its context. Its antigen remains undetermined. Base qualities are not at hand, and no much larger clone is one base apart. For this chain, trimming is 2 bases at the V end and 4 bases at the J end, and the number of junction bases without a gene match is 10. CDR1 and CDR2 were assigned from the germline V gene as LGHNA and YSLEER. Including cysteine and phenylalanine, the CDR3 has 17 amino acids. CDR3 DNA only is kept here, 51 bases in frame from base 1. The data were taken from a study of blood T cell repertoires in COVID-19 (dated by TCRdb to about 2020). Regarding the study in general: Samples from collaborators originated in the United States, Italy and Spain and spanned both the acute and convalescent phases of COVID-19. The prospective study material was composed of cDNA or gDNA derived from T cells, B-cell-depleted T cells, or PBMCs. The dataset comprised deeply sampled blood TCRbeta repertoires from subjects exposed to, actively infected with, or recovered from COVID-19. The repertoires were released in a freely available public database intended as a resource for research on the immune response to SARS-CoV-2. Samples came from the ongoing ImmuneRACE study (first 160 participants) plus 1,254 subjects from 6 global collaborators. The sample metadata nearly always contained a de-identified subject ID, COVID-19 status, age in years and sex. HLA class I and class II types, where available, came from metadata supplied by the sample provider rather than from assay-based typing. Findings and caveats that apply to the study as a whole: The amount of clinical and demographic metadata varied by source and participant and was provided uncurated.

Collaborating institutions collected whole blood in K2EDTA tubes following their own protocols. Collaborator samples were shipped for TCRbeta analysis as frozen whole blood, isolated PBMCs, or DNA extracted from either sample type. TCRbeta CDR3 regions were amplified from genomic DNA using the immunoSEQ Assay, a bias-controlled multiplex PCR. The study's own analysis went as follows. Within the assay, amplification of reference gene primers was used to estimate how many nucleated cells each sample contained. Sequence reads were collapsed and filtered to measure the absolute abundance of every unique TCRbeta CDR3 rearrangement. For each sample, productive Simpson clonality was calculated as the square root of Simpson's diversity index across productive rearrangements. Here the immuneACCESS table is served through TCRdb, limited to in-frame sequences with V and J called. Missing clones are a known gap in these copies; in checked studies unresolved V genes cover under half, and the rest lacks a known reason. V, J and clone size derive from that table, while D and trimming were established from the DNA sequence. In this sample the table shows 150,000 to 200,000 clones, 70% to 85% of which occur a single time. About a fifth of the sample comes from the top ten.

The specimen was peripheral blood. This clonotype was sampled from a woman aged 80 or older with acute or convalescent COVID-19. Rearrangement joined TRBV4-3 to TRBJ1-4, with 7 bases aligning to TRBD1. The CDR3 region: CASSQQPRTGHNEKLFF. The DNA is as follows: TGCGCCAGCAGCCAACAACCAAGGACAGGACATAATGAAAAACTGTTTTTT.